One and the same sample provided the 26 T cell receptor beta chains below, sequenced in a study of technical replicates of blood from a handful of donors. TCRdb's copy holds only in-frame clones and misses some; the assay was immunoSEQ multiplex PCR. The sample consists of around 97,000 clones, roughly 96% of them appearing once. The source material was T cells isolated from PBMCs. These receptors came from a human donor in good health.

This clone has only one observation. CDR3 in DNA: TGTGCCAGCTCACTGGGACAGGAGACCCAGTACTTC. Translated, it gives CASSLGQETQYF. J is TRBJ2-5 and V is TRBV18; 7 nucleotides match TRBD1. Trimming at V came to 4 bases and at J to 5 bases, leaving 1 base not matched to a gene. CDR3 length equals 12 residues. Per germline, CDR1 KGHSH and CDR2 LQKENI.

The chain has TRBV7-2 and TRBJ2-3; D is unclear. V was shortened by 6 bases and J by 10 bases, with 11 bases between the two germline ends. Germline assignment: CDR1 SGHTA and CDR2 FQGNSA. The CDR3 runs to 11 residues. CDR3: CASSPGIAQYF. CDR3 sequence (DNA): TGTGCCAGCAGTCCGGGTATAGCGCAGTATTTT. The full variable domain, rest sourced from reference TRBV7-2 and TRBJ2-3, is GAGVSQSPSNKVTEKGKDVELRCDPISGHTALYWYRQSLGQGLEFLIYFQGNSAPDKSGLPSDRFSAERTGGSVSTLTIQRTQQEDSAVYLCASSPGIAQYFGPGTRLTVL.

The chain joins TRBV28 to TRBJ2-3, with 15 nucleotides matching TRBD2. The CDR3 loop spans 18 amino acids. Germline CDR1 MDHEN, CDR2 SYDVKM. Trimming cost V 5 bases and J 2 bases; bases outside gene matches: 8. CDR3 coding DNA: TGTGCCAGCAGTCCAATTGGGACTAGCGGGAGGTCCACAGATACGCAGTATTTT. Its protein product is CASSPIGTSGRSTDTQYF. Full variable domain (remainder filled in from reference TRBV28 and TRBJ2-3): DVKVTQSSRYLVKRTGEKVFLECVQDMDHENMFWYRQDPGLGLRLIYFSYDVKMKEKGDIPEGYSVSREKKERFSLILESASTNQTSMYLCASSPIGTSGRSTDTQYFGPGTRLTVL.

The J gene is TRBJ2-1, the V gene TRBV7-3; 7 bases align to TRBD2. The V gene end was trimmed by 4 bases and the J gene end by 1 base; junction bases not matched to a gene: 10. The CDR3 consists of 17 residues. The V gene's germline CDR1 is SGHTA and CDR2 FQGTGA. CDR3 in DNA: TGTGCCAGCAGCTCGGTGGGCGGGAGTCTATCCTACAATGAGCAGTTCTTC. It is translated as CASSSVGGSLSYNEQFF.

This clone was found once. V is TRBV18 and J is TRBJ1-2; 7 nucleotides match TRBD1. Germline-derived CDR1 and CDR2 are KGHSH and LQKENI. J was trimmed by 2 bases and V by 2 bases; bases with no gene match: 5. The CDR3 has 15 amino acids. The CDR3 nucleotides are TGTGCCAGCTCACCATGGTCACAGGGGAACTATGGCTACACCTTC. This translates into CASSPWSQGNYGYTF.

This clone was recorded once. Written as DNA, the CDR3 is TGTGCCAGCAGCCCCAATCCAGGGACAGGGACCACCGGGGAGCTGTTTTTT. Protein: CASSPNPGTGTTGELFF. The chain combines TRBV5-5 with TRBJ2-2; 9 bases line up with TRBD1. Germline V gene lookup returns CDR1 SGHKS and CDR2 YYEKEE (reference sequence). CDR3 length: 17 residues. The junction had 11 bases not matched to a gene; V was cut back by 4 bases and J by 4 bases.

V gene TRBV7-3 combines with J gene TRBJ1-1; D ambiguous. Germline-derived CDR1 and CDR2 are SGHTA and FQGTGA. The CDR3 spans 12 residues. V lost 7 bases and J lost 4, with 10 bases in between. Here the CDR3 DNA reads TGTGCCAGCAAGGAGAGCGTCACTGAAGCTTTCTTT. This encodes CASKESVTEAFF.

Here the CDR3 DNA reads TGTGCCAGTAGTACAGGACAGGTTGAGGCTTACGAGCAGTACTTC. As protein: CASSTGQVEAYEQYF. V is TRBV19 and J is TRBJ2-7; 7 bases align to TRBD1. V was pared by 4 bases and J by 4 bases, with 10 bases of the junction left unmatched. Germline loops: CDR1 LNHDA, CDR2 SQIVND (reference sequence). The CDR3 loop spans 15 amino acids.

V and J are TRBV18 and TRBJ1-1, with D unresolved. V was cut by 2 bases and J by 4 bases, with 8 bases left in between. Germline-derived CDR1 and CDR2 are KGHSH and LQKENI. The CDR3 sequence is 13 residues long. Written as DNA, the CDR3 is TGTGCCAGCTCACCATCGGGGTCCACTGAAGCTTTCTTT. Translated, it gives CASSPSGSTEAFF.

The rearrangement joins TRBV7-2 to TRBJ1-5; the match to TRBD1 covers 9 bases. The V and J ends lost 5 bases and 6 bases, in that order; junction bases with no gene match: 2. The CDR3 spans 13 residues. Germline lookup yields CDR1 SGHTA and CDR2 FQGNSA. The CDR3 DNA reads as TGTGCCAGCAGCACAGGGGGCGCTCAGCCCCAGCATTTT. This sequence encodes CASSTGGAQPQHF.

The V and J genes are TRBV7-3 and TRBJ1-1, with TRBD1 matching over 7 bases. The CDR3 has 13 amino acids. Germline loops: CDR1 SGHTA, CDR2 FQGTGA. After removal of 5 bases from V and 4 bases from J, the junction contained 4 bases not matched to a gene. CDR3 residues: CASSVDRVTEAFF. CDR3 bases: TGTGCCAGCAGCGTCGACAGGGTCACTGAAGCTTTCTTT.

This clone came up once. Additional DNA sequences in this sample encode the identical CDR3. The chain employs TRBV11-3 and TRBJ2-7, with a weak D call TRBD1 (5 bases). The germline gives CDR1 SGHNT, CDR2 YENEEA. Trimming stripped 1 base from V and 2 bases from J, with 9 bases between. The CDR3 spans 14 residues. CDR3 bases: TGTGCCAGCAGCTTAGCAAGGGGTACCTACGAGCAGTACTTC. Protein: CASSLARGTYEQYF.

The rearrangement uses TRBV5-1 and TRBJ2-1; 7 nucleotides agree with TRBD1. Germline-derived CDR1 and CDR2 are SGHRS and YFSETQ. V gave up 7 bases and J gave up 2 bases; unmatched junction bases: 12. This CDR3 comprises 16 residues. The chain's CDR3 is CASGAYSTGAYNEQFF. CDR3 DNA sequence: TGCGCCAGCGGGGCTTATTCAACAGGGGCCTACAATGAGCAGTTCTTC.

The gene calls are TRBV19 and TRBJ1-1, with 8 bases that match TRBD1. V lost 7 bases to trimming and J lost 1 base; unmatched junction nucleotides: 8. The CDR3 runs to 15 residues. Germline assignment: CDR1 LNHDA and CDR2 SQIVND (reference sequence). The CDR3 sequence is CASKSRGLENTEAFF. The CDR3 DNA reads as TGTGCCAGTAAGAGCAGGGGGCTAGAGAACACTGAAGCTTTCTTT.

J is TRBJ1-5 and V is TRBV30; 7 bases match TRBD1. Germline V gives CDR1 GTSNPN, CDR2 SVGIG (reference sequence). The CDR3 runs to 18 residues. V dropped 3 bases and J dropped 1; count of bases not matched to a gene: 15. CDR3 sequence: CAWRLGKVGTASNQPQHF. CDR3 bases: TGTGCCTGGAGGTTAGGTAAGGTCGGGACAGCCAGCAATCAGCCCCAGCATTTT.

This clone was observed a handful of times. The J gene is TRBJ2-7, the V gene TRBV11-2; D not resolved. V shed 3 bases and J shed 3 bases, with 9 bases lying between them. The germline V gene encodes CDR1 SGHAT and CDR2 FQNNGV. This CDR3 contains 13 residues. This CDR3 reads CASSLSGIYEQYF. DNA for the CDR3: TGTGCCAGCAGCTTGTCAGGAATCTACGAGCAGTACTTC. The full variable domain, its missing parts supplied by reference TRBV11-2 and TRBJ2-7, is EAGVAQSPRYKIIEKRQSVAFWCNPISGHATLYWYQQILGQGPKLLIQFQNNGVVDDSQLPKDRFSAERLKGVDSTLKIQPAKLEDSAVYLCASSLSGIYEQYFGPGTRLTVT.

The chain combines TRBV10-3 with TRBJ2-7, with 8 bases lining up with TRBD1. Trimming at V came to 3 bases and at J to 5 bases, leaving 12 bases not matched to a gene. CDR3 length equals 16 residues. Germline loops: CDR1 ENHRY, CDR2 SYGVKD. Here the CDR3 reads CAISDSGTGGKDEQYF. As DNA, the CDR3 is TGTGCCATCAGTGACTCTGGGACAGGCGGCAAAGACGAGCAGTACTTC.

The CDR3 sequence: CASTSQPGGREKLFF. CDR3 nucleotides: TGTGCCAGTACCTCCCAACCAGGGGGCCGTGAAAAACTGTTTTTT. This chain joins TRBV19 and TRBJ1-4; 8 bases agree with TRBD1. Germline V gene lookup returns CDR1 LNHDA and CDR2 SQIVND (reference sequence). The CDR3 spans 15 residues. V was pared by 7 bases and J by 7 bases, with 11 bases of the junction left unmatched.

This rearrangement joins TRBV11-1 to TRBJ2-2, with D maybe TRBD1 (6 bases). CDR3 length: 16 residues. Germline lookup yields CDR1 SGHAT and CDR2 FQDESV (reference sequence). Trimming shortened V by 1 base and J by 1 base, and 10 bases separated the two germline ends. In DNA form, the CDR3 reads TGTGCCAGCAGCTTAGTAATGGGACAGAACACCGGGGAGCTGTTTTTT. This codes for CASSLVMGQNTGELFF. The full variable domain, rest sourced from reference TRBV11-1 and TRBJ2-2, is EAEVAQSPRYKITEKSQAVAFWCDPISGHATLYWYRQILGQGPELLVQFQDESVVDDSQLPKDRFSAERLKGVDSTLKIQPAELGDSAMYLCASSLVMGQNTGELFFGEGSRLTVL.

This chain joins TRBV9 and TRBJ2-7; 11 bases map to TRBD1. V lost 3 bases to trimming and J lost 4 bases; unmatched junction nucleotides: 3. The CDR3 spans 14 residues. Germline V gene data show CDR1 as SGDLS and CDR2 as YYNGEE. The CDR3 spells CASSEGQGEYEQYF. CDR3 DNA sequence: TGTGCCAGCAGCGAGGGACAGGGGGAGTACGAGCAGTACTTC.

This clone came up once. The chain joins TRBV5-1 to TRBJ1-5; 10 bases line up with TRBD1. CDR1 is SGHRS and CDR2 is YFSETQ in the germline V gene. This CDR3 comprises 15 residues. The junction had 5 bases not matched to a gene; V was cut back by 4 bases and J by 4 bases. CDR3 amino acids: CASSAGQGGNQPQHF. The CDR3 DNA sequence: TGCGCCAGCAGCGCAGGACAGGGGGGGAATCAGCCCCAGCATTTT.

The chain joins TRBV4-1 to TRBJ1-1, with D uncertain. This CDR3 spans 17 amino acids. Germline loops: CDR1 MGHRA, CDR2 YSYEKL. Trimming removed 0 bases at V and 3 bases at J, with 17 bases between. The CDR3: CASSQESEVAVDTEAFF. The CDR3 DNA follows: TGCGCCAGCAGCCAAGAATCGGAGGTGGCTGTTGACACTGAAGCTTTCTTT.

This chain uses TRBV6-1 with TRBJ1-5; possibly TRBD1 for D (5 bases). Between the trimmed V and J ends, which lost 4 bases and 7 bases, there was a span of 8 bases. This CDR3 region has 12 residues. CDR1 is MNHNS, CDR2 SASEGT, per germline. The CDR3 loop is CASSGQGQPQHF. CDR3 in DNA: TGTGCCAGCAGTGGTCAGGGCCAGCCCCAGCATTTT.

This clone was recorded a few times. V gene TRBV6-1 combines with J gene TRBJ1-1; no clear D gene. Trimming cost V 8 bases and J 3 bases, with 7 bases left between them. The CDR3 length is 11 residues. CDR1 MNHNS and CDR2 SASEGT come from the germline V gene. CDR3 amino acids: CASPRHTEAFF. As DNA, the CDR3 is TGTGCCAGCCCCAGGCACACTGAAGCTTTCTTT.

This sequence joins TRBV10-3 and TRBJ2-3; 7 bases align to TRBD1. V was pared by 3 bases and J by 2 bases, with 2 bases of the junction left unmatched. Germline V gene sequence: CDR1 ENHRY, CDR2 SYGVKD. The CDR3 is 14 amino acids. This chain's CDR3 is CAISDRGSTDTQYF. In DNA, the CDR3 is TGTGCCATCAGTGACAGGGGGTCCACAGATACGCAGTATTTT.

The CDR3 DNA is TGTGCCAGCAGCGAGGGATACAATGAGCAGTTCTTC. This encodes CASSEGYNEQFF. The chain carries TRBV5-4 and TRBJ2-1; the D gene is possibly TRBD2 (5 bases). Deletions cut 4 bases from V and 4 bases from J, with 6 bases between. The CDR3 consists of 12 residues. Germline-derived CDR1 and CDR2 are SGHNT and YYREEE (reference sequence).